Below, 18 T cell receptor beta chains from the same sample are listed, as sequenced in a study of blood T cell repertoires in COVID-19 (dated by TCRdb to 2018 to 2020). Receptor amplification or capture employed the immunoSEQ multiplex PCR assay. TCRdb holds this immuneACCESS table with in-frame rearrangements only. Some clones are missing; in checked studies, unresolved V genes explain under half, and the rest has no known cause. The sample table contains some 310,000 clones; only one count was recorded for roughly 88% of them. 2.9% of the sample comes from the top ten. What was sequenced was peripheral blood. These receptors all come from a woman in her 30s with COVID-19, enrolled during active disease.

This chain connects TRBV27 to TRBJ1-1; D not resolved. V was trimmed by 8 bases and J by 4 bases, leaving 8 bases between them. This CDR3 has 11 residues. The germline V gene has CDR1 MNHEY and CDR2 SMNVEV (reference sequence). The CDR3: CASGSGTEAFF. In DNA form, the CDR3 reads TGTGCCAGCGGTTCGGGCACTGAAGCTTTCTTT.

The sample holds one count of this clone. The chain combines TRBV2 with TRBJ2-2; 14 positions agree with TRBD2. The CDR3 length is 16 residues. The V gene end was trimmed by 6 bases and the J gene end by 4 bases; junction bases not matched to a gene: 4. CDR1 and CDR2 from the germline V gene are SNHLY and FYNNEI. The DNA of the CDR3 is TGTGCCAGCAGGGGGACTAGCGGGAGATTCACCGGGGAGCTGTTTTTT. Translating gives CASRGTSGRFTGELFF.

The chain is built from TRBV7-2 and TRBJ1-1, with D possibly matching TRBD1 (5 bases). Germline CDR1 SGHTA, CDR2 FQGNSA. V lost 3 bases, J lost 0 bases, and 14 bases lay in between. The CDR3 is 16 residues long. The CDR3 DNA reads as TGTGCCAGCAGCTTGCAGGGTCTCTCCATGAACACTGAAGCTTTCTTT. Translation: CASSLQGLSMNTEAFF.

The J gene is TRBJ1-2, the V gene TRBV28; D gene uncertain. Trimming shortened V by 2 bases and J by 3 bases, and 13 bases separated the two germline ends. The CDR3 is 15 amino acids. The germline V gene encodes CDR1 MDHEN and CDR2 SYDVKM. CDR3 residues: CASSLARSGYYGYTF. For the CDR3, the DNA is TGTGCCAGCAGTTTAGCGCGGTCGGGGTACTATGGCTACACCTTC.

The chain joins TRBV6-5 to TRBJ2-1, with 11 bases identical to TRBD2. Germline-derived CDR1 and CDR2 are MNHEY and SVGAGI. This CDR3 is 14 amino acids long. V was pared by 6 bases and J by 9 bases, with 7 bases of the junction left unmatched. The CDR3, as DNA: TGTGCCAGCAGAAGACCGGGGACTAGCGGTGAGCAGTTCTTC. Protein sequence: CASRRPGTSGEQFF.

The sample holds a few counts of this clone. V and J are TRBV3-1 (or the pseudogene TRBV3-2) and TRBJ1-5; tentatively, D is TRBD1 (6 bases). Germline V gives CDR1 LGHDT, CDR2 YNNKEL (reference sequence). V lost 4 bases, J lost 1 base, and 11 bases lay in between. The length of the CDR3 is 15 residues. The DNA of the CDR3 is TGTGCCAGCAGCCCGACAGGAGTAAGCAATCAGCCCCAGCATTTT. It translates to CASSPTGVSNQPQHF.

The CDR3 spells CSVEVIAGGGNEQFF. In DNA form, the CDR3 reads TGCAGCGTTGAAGTTATAGCGGGAGGGGGGAATGAGCAGTTCTTC. The genes are TRBV29-1 and TRBJ2-1; 11 positions agree with TRBD2. The J segment lost 7 bases and the V segment lost 1 base, leaving 6 bases of the junction unmatched. The CDR3 spans 15 residues. Germline CDR1 reads SQVTM; CDR2 reads ANQGSEA.

The rearrangement joins TRBV2 to TRBJ2-2, with 10 nucleotides matching TRBD2. CDR3 length: 16 residues. Germline V gives CDR1 SNHLY, CDR2 FYNNEI. The junction had 9 bases not matched to a gene; V was cut back by 8 bases and J by 3 bases. In nucleotides, the CDR3 is TGTGCCAGCCCCTCTAGCGGGAGTCGGGACACCGGGGAGCTGTTTTTT. Its translation is CASPSSGSRDTGELFF.

This clone was seen only once. The V and J genes are TRBV5-4 and TRBJ2-7; 9 bases line up with TRBD1. This CDR3 spans 15 amino acids. The junction had 7 bases not matched to a gene; V was cut back by 1 base and J by 5 bases. The germline V gene encodes CDR1 SGHNT and CDR2 YYREEE (reference sequence). The CDR3 loop is CASSLPGQGLHEQYF. CDR3 nucleotide sequence: TGTGCCAGCAGCTTGCCGGGACAGGGTCTCCACGAGCAGTACTTC.

The CDR3 region has the DNA TGTGCCAGCAGCTCTACTCTAATCAGCGTCACCACCATGAACACTGAAGCTTTCTTT. It specifies CASSSTLISVTTMNTEAFF. The genes are TRBV7-9 and TRBJ1-1; D not resolved. Germline V gene sequence: CDR1 SEHNR, CDR2 FQNEAQ (reference sequence). Trimming left V 4 bases short and J 0 bases short, with 24 bases between. This CDR3 is built from 19 residues.

Points on this clone: An end of the junction differs from the germline gene, which may be a read error. The V call is TRBV7-2, the J call TRBJ2-7, with D unclear. The CDR3 is 13 amino acids. Germline lookup yields CDR1 SGHTA and CDR2 FQGNSA. CDR3 sequence (DNA): TGTGCCAGCAGCTCTCGCCTAAACTACGACCAGTACTTC. Residues: CASSSRLNYDQYF.

The V gene is TRBV30, the J gene TRBJ2-7; TRBD2 matches 12 bases. With V trimmed by 2 bases and J by 6 bases, 5 bases remained unmatched. Germline values: CDR1 GTSNPN, CDR2 SVGIG (reference sequence). CDR3 length equals 14 residues. The CDR3 region is CAWSRGLAGPEQYF. The CDR3 nucleotides read TGTGCCTGGAGTAGGGGACTAGCGGGTCCCGAGCAGTACTTC.

V and J are TRBV21-1 and TRBJ1-2; no DNA check was done on the table's D call, TRBD1. TRBV21-1 is a recognized pseudogene. CDR3 size: 15 residues. CDR3 bases: TGTGCCAGCAGCAAACAGGAAGGGGTGGCCTATGGCTACACCTTC. This encodes CASSKQEGVAYGYTF.

This chain joins TRBV5-4 and TRBJ1-1; possible D gene TRBD1, 6 bases. V was pared by 1 base and J by 5 bases, with 12 bases between. In germline, CDR1 is SGHNT, CDR2 YYREEE (reference sequence). The CDR3 is 14 residues long. Written as DNA, the CDR3 is TGTGCCAGCAGCTTGTACGGGGGGCTTACTGAAGCTTTCTTT. It encodes CASSLYGGLTEAFF.

This sequence joins TRBV30 and TRBJ2-3; the match to TRBD2 covers 13 bases. Germline CDR1 is GTSNPN and CDR2 is SVGIG (reference sequence). This CDR3 contains 17 residues. V shed 4 bases, J shed 0 bases, and the junction held 7 bases outside the gene matches. As DNA, the CDR3 is TGTGCCTGGATCTCCAAGGGACTAGCGGGGAGCACAGATACGCAGTATTTT. Protein product: CAWISKGLAGSTDTQYF.

The rearrangement joins TRBV19 to TRBJ1-1; the D gene is possibly TRBD1 (6 bases). Germline-derived CDR1 and CDR2 are LNHDA and SQIVND (reference sequence). This CDR3 is built from 14 residues. Between the trimmed V and J ends, which lost 5 bases and 6 bases, there was a span of 16 bases. DNA of the CDR3: TGTGCCAGTAGTTTGGGGGGGGGCTTCGCTGAAGCTTTCTTT. Its protein is CASSLGGGFAEAFF.

The chain uses TRBV28 and TRBJ2-2; 7 bases map to TRBD2. There are 14 residues in the CDR3. Germline-derived CDR1 and CDR2 are MDHEN and SYDVKM. With V trimmed by 5 bases and J by 9 bases, 9 bases remained unmatched. The CDR3 DNA reads TGTGCCAGCAGTCCGGGACTAACAAACCGGGAGCTGTTTTTT. This sequence encodes CASSPGLTNRELFF.

The chain joins TRBV19 to TRBJ2-7, with 11 bases fitting TRBD2. Per germline, CDR1 LNHDA and CDR2 SQIVND (reference sequence). The V segment lost 8 bases and the J segment 2 bases; nucleotides outside the gene matches: 2. This CDR3 is built from 13 residues. The CDR3 DNA follows: TGTGCCAGTCGACTAGCGGGACCCTACGAGCAGTACTTC. It codes for CASRLAGPYEQYF.